The rows below give T cell receptor beta chains drawn from one sample of a study of blood T cell repertoires in COVID-19. TCRdb's copy holds only in-frame clones and misses some; the assay was immunoSEQ multiplex PCR. The table has about 89,000 clones, 75% to 85% seen once. The sample taken for sequencing was peripheral blood. These receptors originate from a woman older than 75 with acute or convalescent COVID-19. Each CDR3 is given with its conserved first and last residue. A D gene is named only where the DNA matches it firmly. Size is stated for part of the rows, as once, few or many counts, or as a class when the clone is expanded.

j_call clone_size v_call d_call cdr3_aa cdr3_nt
TRBJ1-3 once TRBV6-6 - CASSELTRSGNTIYF TGTGCCAGCAGCGAGCTCACCCGCTCTGGAAACACCATATATTTT
TRBJ2-1 - TRBV9 TRBD2 CASSVVASGGVYNEQFF TGTGCCAGCAGCGTAGTAGCTAGCGGGGGGGTATACAATGAGCAGTTCTTC
TRBJ1-1 - TRBV5-5 TRBD1 CASSLAGDRRNTEAFF TGTGCCAGCAGCTTGGCGGGGGACAGGAGGAACACTGAAGCTTTCTTT
TRBJ2-5 - TRBV5-4 TRBD2 CASSLPREGRETQYF TGTGCCAGCAGCTTGCCGCGGGAGGGCCGGGAGACCCAGTACTTC
TRBJ1-1 - TRBV5-8 - CASSLVGVNTEAFF TGTGCCAGCAGCTTGGTCGGGGTAAACACTGAAGCTTTCTTT
TRBJ2-7 once TRBV29-1 - CSVGQSYEQYF TGCAGCGTTGGGCAGTCCTACGAGCAGTACTTC
TRBJ2-7 - TRBV27 TRBD2 CASSFLGLAGHEQYF TGTGCCAGCAGTTTTCTTGGACTAGCGGGCCACGAGCAGTACTTC
TRBJ1-3 - TRBV6-5 TRBD1 CASSYTGGANTIYF TGTGCCAGCAGTTATACAGGGGGCGCGAACACCATATATTTT
TRBJ2-5 - TRBV7-9 - CASSGQLDGTQYF TGTGCCAGCAGCGGACAGCTCGATGGGACCCAGTACTTC
TRBJ1-4 - TRBV4-1 - CASGDTRAWEKLFF TGCGCCAGCGGGGACACTCGGGCTTGGGAAAAACTGTTTTTT
TRBJ2-1 - TRBV27 TRBD1 CASSRQGYYNEQFF TGTGCCAGCAGCAGACAGGGGTACTACAATGAGCAGTTCTTC
TRBJ1-1 - TRBV27 TRBD1 CASCPRDRGGAFF TGTGCCAGCTGTCCGAGGGACAGGGGGGGGGCTTTCTTT
TRBJ2-3 - TRBV2 - CASSGEYTQYF TGTGCCAGCAGTGGAGAATACACGCAGTATTTT
TRBJ2-1 - TRBV14 TRBD2 CASSQGLANNNEQFF TGTGCCAGCAGCCAAGGACTAGCGAATAATAATGAGCAGTTCTTC
TRBJ2-2 - TRBV5-6 - CASSVAGTAIFGELFF TGTGCCAGCAGCGTGGCGGGTACGGCTATTTTCGGGGAGCTGTTTTTT
TRBJ2-3 - TRBV19 TRBD2 CASNQRGALDTQYF TGTGCCAGTAACCAGCGGGGGGCTCTGGATACGCAGTATTTT
TRBJ2-3 - TRBV3-1/TRBV3-2 TRBD2 CASSLPGLETDTQYF TGTGCCAGCAGCCTTCCGGGACTAGAGACAGATACGCAGTATTTT
TRBJ2-3 - TRBV7-2 TRBD2 CASSKQPGGLADTQYF TGTGCCAGCAGCAAACAGCCGGGGGGGCTCGCAGATACGCAGTATTTT
TRBJ2-3 - TRBV12-3/TRBV12-4 - CASSSLGPNKF TGTGCCAGCAGTTCCCTGGGCCCGAATAAGTTT
TRBJ2-7 - TRBV6-5 TRBD1 CASSSGQASYEQYF TGTGCCAGCAGTTCCGGACAGGCCTCCTACGAGCAGTACTTC
TRBJ2-3 - TRBV7-9 - CASSLVGRKGTDTQYF TGTGCCAGCAGCTTAGTGGGCAGGAAGGGCACAGATACGCAGTATTTT
TRBJ2-2 - TRBV5-6 - CASSDTGGAGELFF TGTGCCAGCAGTGACACAGGGGGGGCCGGGGAGCTGTTTTTT
TRBJ1-1 - TRBV11-2 - CASQLEGSTEAFF TGTGCCAGCCAGCTAGAAGGAAGTACTGAAGCTTTCTTT
TRBJ2-1 - TRBV2 TRBD2 CASRSGDSYNEQFF TGTGCCAGCAGGAGCGGGGACTCCTACAATGAGCAGTTCTTC
TRBJ2-7 - TRBV6-5 - CASRGHTTYEQYF TGTGCCAGCAGGGGACATACGACCTACGAGCAGTACTTC
TRBJ2-7 - TRBV11-2 TRBD1 CASSSVGTVDEQYF TGTGCCAGCAGCTCCGTCGGGACAGTCGACGAGCAGTACTTC
TRBJ2-2 - TRBV5-4 TRBD2 CASSPTSAELFF TGTGCCAGCAGCCCAACTAGCGCGGAGCTGTTTTTT
TRBJ2-5 - TRBV5-1 TRBD1 CASSLGTVAFQETQYF TGCGCCAGCAGCTTAGGGACAGTAGCCTTCCAAGAGACCCAGTACTTC
TRBJ2-2 - TRBV5-1 TRBD1 CASRSQGADTGELFF TGCGCCAGCAGGTCACAGGGGGCGGACACCGGGGAGCTGTTTTTT
TRBJ2-6 - TRBV19 - CASSTWDTGANVLTF TGTGCCAGTAGTACCTGGGACACTGGGGCCAACGTCCTGACTTTC
TRBJ1-6 few TRBV19 - CASSIIGAYNSPLHF TGTGCCAGTAGTATTATAGGAGCCTATAATTCACCCCTCCACTTT
TRBJ2-1 once TRBV27 - CASSFSVSSYNEQFF TGTGCCAGCAGTTTTTCGGTTAGCTCCTACAATGAGCAGTTCTTC
TRBJ2-7 - TRBV2 TRBD2 CASSRTSGGDYEQYF TGTGCCAGCAGTCGGACTAGCGGGGGAGACTACGAGCAGTACTTC
TRBJ2-2 - TRBV6-1 - CASSEASSVDTGELFF TGTGCCAGCAGTGAAGCTTCGTCAGTTGACACCGGGGAGCTGTTTTTT
TRBJ1-5 - TRBV4-1 TRBD1 CASTPGTGNIGIQPQHF TGCGCCAGCACCCCCGGGACAGGGAATATAGGAATTCAGCCCCAGCATTTT
TRBJ1-1 - TRBV27 TRBD1 CASSSTEQGARTEAFF TGTGCCAGCAGTTCAACGGAACAGGGGGCGCGGACTGAAGCTTTCTTT
TRBJ1-1 - TRBV21-1 - CASSKNRGMNTEAFF TGTGCCAGCAGCAAAAATAGAGGGATGAACACTGAAGCTTTCTTT
TRBJ2-4 - TRBV7-8 TRBD2 CASSQGLAAKNIQYF TGTGCCAGCAGCCAGGGACTAGCGGCCAAAAACATTCAGTACTTC
TRBJ1-4 - TRBV7-9 - CASRALSGGNEKLFF TGTGCCAGCAGGGCCCTCTCGGGAGGTAATGAAAAACTGTTTTTT
TRBJ2-3 few TRBV10-3 - CAISDVGGASTDTQYF TGTGCCATCAGTGATGTCGGGGGAGCATCCACAGATACGCAGTATTTT
TRBJ2-7 - TRBV27 TRBD2 CASSSLAGGTYEQYF TGTGCCAGCAGTTCTCTAGCGGGAGGAACCTACGAGCAGTACTTC
TRBJ2-7 - TRBV5-4 TRBD2 CASSTEREASYEQYF TGTGCCAGCAGCACTGAGCGGGAGGCCAGCTACGAGCAGTACTTC
TRBJ2-3 - TRBV21-1 - CASSKGTTKLTDTQYF TGTGCCAGCAGCAAAGGAACGACAAAACTCACAGATACGCAGTATTTT
TRBJ2-1 - TRBV14 - CASSQVRVYNEQFF TGTGCCAGCAGCCAAGTAAGAGTCTACAATGAGCAGTTCTTC
TRBJ2-7 - TRBV12-5 - CASGAGQRRLYEQYF TGTGCTAGTGGTGCGGGACAGCGCCGGCTCTACGAGCAGTACTTC
TRBJ2-1 once TRBV5-1 - CASSLNRGGYNEQFF TGCGCCAGCAGCCTGAACAGGGGGGGATACAATGAGCAGTTCTTC
TRBJ2-7 - TRBV5-1 - CASSTRPLPGVRDEQYF TGCGCCAGCAGCACACGGCCCCTCCCAGGGGTCCGGGACGAGCAGTACTTC
TRBJ1-3 - TRBV2 - CASSERGGAGNTIYF TGTGCCAGCAGTGAACGGGGGGGTGCTGGAAACACCATATATTTT
TRBJ1-5 - TRBV2 - CASSEEGARPQHF TGTGCCAGCAGTGAGGAGGGCGCCAGGCCCCAGCATTTT
TRBJ2-1 few TRBV11-1 TRBD2 CASSLVKGLAGVEQFF TGTGCCAGCAGCTTAGTGAAGGGACTAGCGGGAGTCGAGCAGTTCTTC
TRBJ2-3 - TRBV6-6 - CASSYRSGASTDTQYF TGTGCCAGCAGTTATAGGAGCGGTGCTAGCACAGATACGCAGTATTTT
TRBJ2-2 - TRBV29-1 - CSVVPYMKNTGELFF TGCAGCGTTGTCCCTTACATGAAGAACACCGGGGAGCTGTTTTTT
TRBJ2-5 - TRBV10-2 - CASRPFGETQYF TGCGCCAGCAGACCCTTCGGGGAGACCCAGTACTTC
TRBJ2-2 - TRBV7-2 - CASSFSQGGTGELFF TGTGCCAGCAGCTTTAGTCAGGGTGGCACCGGGGAGCTGTTTTTT
TRBJ1-1 - TRBV6-5 TRBD1 CASSRRTGPTEAFF TGTGCCAGCAGCCGGAGGACAGGGCCTACTGAAGCTTTCTTT
TRBJ2-7 - TRBV15 TRBD1 CATSIEGQGARGQYF TGTGCCACCAGCATAGAGGGACAGGGGGCGCGGGGGCAGTACTTC
TRBJ2-3 once TRBV9 TRBD2 CASTQRESADTQYF TGTGCCAGCACGCAGCGGGAGTCGGCAGATACGCAGTATTTT
TRBJ2-7 - TRBV18 - CASSPDRTNPTYEQYF TGTGCCAGCTCACCGGATCGGACAAATCCTACCTACGAGCAGTACTTC
TRBJ2-3 - TRBV11-3 - CASSPQSTGNTQYF TGTGCCAGCAGCCCTCAAAGTACAGGCAATACGCAGTATTTT